A single sample gave rise to the 5 T cell receptor beta chains below, sequenced in a study of OX40 agonist ivuxolimab in advanced cancers. Libraries were made using the immunoSEQ multiplex PCR assay. This is the immuneACCESS table as TCRdb keeps it, with only in-frame sequences that have V and J called. A part of the clones is gone; compared with another copy, unresolved V genes explain less than half, and the rest is unexplained. This sample holds approximately 90,000 clones; about 88% were observed only once. The ten largest clonotypes hold approximately 0.3% of the sample. Sequenced material: CD4+ or CD8+ T cells sorted from blood, taken in a trial of the OX40 agonist ivuxolimab. These receptors were taken from an adult with an advanced solid tumor such as melanoma, head and neck, liver or kidney cancer.

The chain uses TRBV15 and TRBJ2-7, with 12 bases lining up with TRBD2. The CDR3 has 18 amino acids. Looked up from germline, CDR1 is LNHNV and CDR2 is YYDKDF (reference sequence). Losses at the gene ends were 2 bases for V and 2 bases for J; bases not matched to a gene: 10. The CDR3 spells CATSRSTGTSGFPYEQYF. CDR3 nucleotide sequence: TGTGCCACCAGCAGATCCACCGGGACTAGCGGGTTCCCCTACGAGCAGTACTTC.

The CDR3 DNA reads TGTGCCAGTAGTATGCAGGGAGGCGCATACGAGCAGTACTTC. It encodes CASSMQGGAYEQYF. J is TRBJ2-7 and V is TRBV19; D may be TRBD2 (6 bases). The germline V gene encodes CDR1 LNHDA and CDR2 SQIVND (reference sequence). V was clipped by 3 bases and J by 4 bases, with 13 bases between them. The CDR3 is 14 residues long.

The chain couples TRBV4-3 to TRBJ1-1; D remains unclear. The V gene lost 0 bases and the J gene lost 0 bases, with 5 bases spanning the gap. This CDR3 spans 14 amino acids. Germline CDR1 and CDR2: LGHNA and YSLEER. The CDR3 sequence: CASSQDVVNTEAFF. The CDR3 DNA reads TGCGCCAGCAGCCAAGATGTTGTGAACACTGAAGCTTTCTTT.

This rearrangement joins TRBV7-2 to TRBJ1-2; TRBD1 matches 7 bases. This CDR3 contains 15 residues. Germline V gene data show CDR1 as SGHTA and CDR2 as FQGNSA. The V gene end was trimmed by 7 bases and the J gene end by 5 bases; junction bases not matched to a gene: 13. In DNA form, the CDR3 reads TGTGCCAGCACCACAAACTGGGACAGCCCATATGGCTACACCTTC. It encodes CASTTNWDSPYGYTF. Looking up the rest from reference TRBV7-2 and TRBJ1-2 gives the full variable domain: GAGVSQSPSNKVTEKGKDVELRCDPISGHTALYWYRQSLGQGLEFLIYFQGNSAPDKSGLPSDRFSAERTGGSVSTLTIQRTQQEDSAVYLCASTTNWDSPYGYTFGSGTRLTVV.

The chain joins TRBV21-1 to TRBJ1-5. TRBV21-1 is marked as a pseudogene. The CDR3 length is 17 residues. The CDR3 reads CASSKPETRGWVEPQHF. CDR3 nucleotides: TGTGCCAGCAGCAAACCAGAAACGCGGGGGTGGGTAGAGCCCCAGCATTTT.